The 23 T cell receptor beta chains listed next were all sequenced from one sample in a study of Ad26.COV2.S vaccination and SARS-CoV-2 variants. Noted treatment: about 20 received Ad26.COV2.S at low or high dose, single or two shots; 5 received placebo; per-sample allocation not given. Collection of samples fell on day 63 after the first vaccine or placebo injection. Using immunoSEQ multiplex PCR, the repertoire was profiled, and TCRdb retains in-frame clones only, with some absent. The sample lists 320,000 or so clones; 75% to 90% were seen once. The sequenced sample was peripheral blood, obtained in a trial of Ad26.COV2.S vaccine versus placebo. These receptors were obtained from a person aged 18 to 65 who received the Ad26.COV2.S COVID-19 vaccine or a placebo.

V gene TRBV27 combines with J gene TRBJ2-7; D may match TRBD1 or TRBD2 (6 bases each). Trimming shortened V by 2 bases and J by 0 bases, and 11 bases separated the two germline ends. Germline values: CDR1 MNHEY, CDR2 SMNVEV (reference sequence). The CDR3 is 15 residues long. CDR3 region: CASSLNSGASYEQYF. CDR3 coding DNA: TGTGCCAGCAGTTTAAACTCGGGGGCCTCCTACGAGCAGTACTTC.

The genes are TRBV7-8 and TRBJ1-1, with unresolved D. CDR3 length: 14 amino acids. V gave up 2 bases and J gave up 0 bases, with 7 bases separating them. CDR1 SGHVS and CDR2 FQNEAQ come from the germline V gene. DNA for the CDR3: TGTGCCAGCAGCTTATTGGAAGTGAACACTGAAGCTTTCTTT. Protein sequence: CASSLLEVNTEAFF.

The chain combines TRBV5-5 with TRBJ2-6; 10 bases match TRBD2. CDR1 and CDR2 (germline): SGHKS, YYEKEE (reference sequence). J gave up 4 bases and V 7 bases, and 8 bases lay outside the gene matches. This CDR3 spans 16 amino acids. This chain's CDR3 is CASGAGGGPGANVLTF. In DNA form, the CDR3 reads TGTGCCAGCGGAGCGGGAGGGGGGCCCGGGGCCAACGTCCTGACTTTC.

The chain uses TRBV4-3 and TRBJ2-7; D might be TRBD1 (6 bases). Germline V gene lookup returns CDR1 LGHNA and CDR2 YSLEER. This CDR3 spans 13 amino acids. Trimming shortened V by 2 bases and J by 4 bases, and 9 bases separated the two germline ends. The CDR3 spells CASSQTQGYEQYF. CDR3 in DNA: TGCGCCAGCAGCCAAACACAGGGTTACGAGCAGTACTTC.

This clone has just one count. The rearrangement uses TRBV3-1 (or the pseudogene TRBV3-2) and TRBJ1-3; D may be TRBD1 (6 bases). Germline V lookup: CDR1 LGHDT, CDR2 YNNKEL (reference sequence). Trimming removed 3 bases from V and 0 bases from J, with 9 bases in between. The CDR3 runs to 15 residues. In DNA, the CDR3 is TGTGCCAGCAGCCAGGACAGCCTCTCTGGAAACACCATATATTTT. It translates to CASSQDSLSGNTIYF.

The rearrangement joins TRBV27 to TRBJ1-5; 7 bases fit TRBD1. The CDR3 extends over 12 amino acids. Trimming took 8 bases from V and 7 from J; bases not matched to a gene: 5. Germline CDR1 MNHEY, CDR2 SMNVEV (reference sequence). The CDR3 spells CASRQGRQPQHF. Here the CDR3 DNA reads TGTGCCAGCCGACAGGGTCGACAGCCCCAGCATTTT.

The rearrangement uses TRBV29-1 and TRBJ2-5; D not certain. This CDR3 region has 12 residues. Germline assignment: CDR1 SQVTM and CDR2 ANQGSEA. Trimming pared 4 bases from V and 2 bases from J, leaving 8 bases between. The CDR3 region has the DNA TGCAGCGTTGTAGGATTACAAGAGACCCAGTACTTC. Residues: CSVVGLQETQYF.

The genes are TRBV9 and TRBJ1-4, with D possibly matching TRBD1 (6 bases). This CDR3 comprises 14 residues. Trimming removed 0 bases at V and 8 bases at J, with 11 bases between. Germline V lookup: CDR1 SGDLS, CDR2 YYNGEE. The DNA for the CDR3 is TGTGCCAGCAGCGTAGGTGGAGGGGGAGAAAAACTGTTTTTT. Residues: CASSVGGGGEKLFF.

The V and J genes are TRBV30 and TRBJ1-4; D gene ambiguous. Germline V gene data show CDR1 as GTSNPN and CDR2 as SVGIG (reference sequence). Trimming removed 0 bases from V and 4 bases from J, with 12 bases in between. The CDR3 sequence is 15 residues long. Here the CDR3 DNA reads TGTGCCTGGAGTGTAAATGGGAGGAGTAATGAAAAACTGTTTTTT. Its translation: CAWSVNGRSNEKLFF.

The V and J genes are TRBV10-3 and TRBJ1-2; 7 bases are a match to TRBD1. The CDR3 is made up of 13 amino acids. Germline trimming cut 2 bases from V and 4 bases from J; bases unmatched to any gene: 1. The germline V gene has CDR1 ENHRY and CDR2 SYGVKD. CDR3 sequence (DNA): TGTGCCATCAGTGAGCGGGACAGCTATGGCTACACCTTC. Protein product: CAISERDSYGYTF.

J is TRBJ2-3 and V is TRBV25-1; 7 positions agree with TRBD1. The germline CDR1 and CDR2 sequences are MGHDK and SYGVNS. Unmatched junction bases numbered 11, after V lost 3 bases and J lost 2 bases. This CDR3 spans 17 amino acids. CDR3 sequence reads: CASSDFLQGPNTDTQYF. CDR3 coding DNA: TGTGCCAGCAGTGATTTTTTACAGGGGCCTAACACAGATACGCAGTATTTT.

This clone was seen a single time. The CDR3 DNA follows: TGCAGTGCCAGCTCAACCTACGAGCAGTACTTC. This encodes CSASSTYEQYF. The genes are TRBV20-1 and TRBJ2-7; D not certain. The V gene lost 6 bases and the J gene lost 2 bases, with 8 bases spanning the gap. This CDR3 contains 11 residues. The V gene's germline CDR1 is DFQATT and CDR2 SNEGSKA (reference sequence).

This sequence joins TRBV10-3 and TRBJ2-2; 8 nucleotides agree with TRBD2. Losses at the gene ends were 7 bases for V and 8 bases for J; bases not matched to a gene: 9. Germline assignment: CDR1 ENHRY and CDR2 SYGVKD. The length of the CDR3 is 14 residues. For the CDR3, the DNA is TGTGCCATCACTGCGGGACTAGTTGATGGGGAGCTGTTTTTT. Its protein product is CAITAGLVDGELFF.

The rearrangement uses TRBV5-1 and TRBJ1-2, with 7 bases identical to TRBD1. There are 17 residues in the CDR3. Losses at the gene ends were 0 bases for V and 3 bases for J; bases not matched to a gene: 11. The germline V gene has CDR1 SGHRS and CDR2 YFSETQ. The CDR3 reads CASSLDLGQEDYYGYTF. CDR3 nucleotides: TGCGCCAGCAGCTTGGATCTAGGACAGGAGGATTACTATGGCTACACCTTC.

The chain carries TRBV5-1 and TRBJ2-1; TRBD2 might be the D (6 bases). Germline V gene data show CDR1 as SGHRS and CDR2 as YFSETQ. Trimming took 7 bases from V and 1 from J, leaving 12 bases between them. This CDR3 spans 14 amino acids. CDR3 DNA sequence: TGCGCCAGCTTCTGGGAGGAGTCCTACAATGAGCAGTTCTTC. It specifies CASFWEESYNEQFF.

The chain uses TRBV6-5 and TRBJ1-1; possible D gene TRBD1, 6 bases. In germline, CDR1 is MNHEY, CDR2 SVGAGI. The CDR3 is made up of 15 amino acids. V was trimmed by 7 bases and J by 0 bases, leaving 15 bases between them. The CDR3 bases are TGTGCCAGCATCTTAGACAGGAGGATGAACACTGAAGCTTTCTTT. Translated, it gives CASILDRRMNTEAFF.

In regard to this clone: Other nucleotide sequences from this sample produce the same CDR3. The V gene is TRBV15, the J gene TRBJ2-5; D unclear. The V gene's germline CDR1 is LNHNV and CDR2 YYDKDF (reference sequence). The V end was cut by 1 base, the J end by 5 bases, with 5 bases between. The CDR3 totals 12 residues. The CDR3 loop is CATSRVTETQYF. In DNA form, the CDR3 reads TGTGCCACCAGCAGAGTAACCGAGACCCAGTACTTC.

This clone has just a few counts. The rearrangement uses TRBV19 and TRBJ1-5; D uncertain. Trimming took 4 bases from V and 10 from J, leaving 14 bases between them. This CDR3 region has 13 residues. Per the germline V gene, CDR1 is LNHDA and CDR2 is SQIVND (reference sequence). CDR3 sequence (DNA): TGTGCCAGTAGTACAAACGGGATGGGACCCCAGCATTTT. Its protein product is CASSTNGMGPQHF.

The sample holds a few counts of this clone. The gene calls are TRBV4-3 and TRBJ1-5, with D possibly matching TRBD1 (5 bases). Trimming removed 0 bases at V and 7 bases at J, with 13 bases between. CDR3 size: 15 residues. Germline V gene data show CDR1 as LGHNA and CDR2 as YSLEER. The CDR3 region has the DNA TGCGCCAGCAGCCAAGATAGGGGAGGCCACCAGCCCCAGCATTTT. Translation: CASSQDRGGHQPQHF.

The chain is built from TRBV19 and TRBJ2-1; 8 nucleotides agree with TRBD2. The CDR3 spans 16 residues. Germline lookup yields CDR1 LNHDA and CDR2 SQIVND (reference sequence). The J segment lost 4 bases and the V segment lost 7 bases, leaving 12 bases of the junction unmatched. Written as DNA, the CDR3 is TGTGCCAGTACCTCACCCGGGGGGGCGCCGTACAATGAGCAGTTCTTC. Protein sequence: CASTSPGGAPYNEQFF.

This chain connects TRBV27 to TRBJ2-2; 10 bases align to TRBD1. Looked up from germline, CDR1 is MNHEY and CDR2 is SMNVEV (reference sequence). This CDR3 is 19 amino acids long. V lost 2 bases, J lost 7 bases, and 16 bases stayed unmatched. CDR3 bases: TGTGCCAGCAGTTTACCGCCTGCGGTCGGACAGGGGGTCAACGGGGAGCTGTTTTTT. This sequence encodes CASSLPPAVGQGVNGELFF.

The rearrangement links TRBV9 to TRBJ2-7; 7 bases align to TRBD2. Germline V gene sequence: CDR1 SGDLS, CDR2 YYNGEE. There are 15 residues in the CDR3. After removal of 2 bases from V and 0 bases from J, the junction contained 5 bases not matched to a gene. Here the CDR3 DNA reads TGTGCCAGCAGCGTGGGCAGCGGGACCTCCTACGAGCAGTACTTC. It translates to CASSVGSGTSYEQYF.

As regards this clone: Other nucleotide sequences in the sample specify the same CDR3. The DNA for the CDR3 is TGTGCCAGCAGCTCCACAGGGTCTGGCTACACCTTC. It codes for CASSSTGSGYTF. The chain couples TRBV12-3 or TRBV12-4 to TRBJ1-2; TRBD1 might be the D (6 bases). This CDR3 has 12 amino acids. V dropped 6 bases and J dropped 7 bases, with 12 bases sitting between them.